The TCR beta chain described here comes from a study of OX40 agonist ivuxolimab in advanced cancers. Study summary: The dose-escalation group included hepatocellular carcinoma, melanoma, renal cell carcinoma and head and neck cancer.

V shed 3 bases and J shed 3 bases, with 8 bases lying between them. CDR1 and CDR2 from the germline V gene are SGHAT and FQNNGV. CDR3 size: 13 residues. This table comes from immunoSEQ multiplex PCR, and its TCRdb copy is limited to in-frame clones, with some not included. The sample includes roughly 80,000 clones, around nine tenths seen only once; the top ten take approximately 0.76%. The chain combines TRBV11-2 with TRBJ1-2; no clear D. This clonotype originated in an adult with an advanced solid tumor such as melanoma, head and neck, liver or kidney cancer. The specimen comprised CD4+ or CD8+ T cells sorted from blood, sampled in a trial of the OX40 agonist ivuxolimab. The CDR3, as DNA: TGTGCCAGCAGCTTCGTTGGTGACTATGGCTACACCTTC. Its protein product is CASSFVGDYGYTF.